One and the same sample provided the 22 T cell receptor beta chains below, sequenced in a study of blood T cell dynamics during melanoma immunotherapy (dated by TCRdb to 2018 to 2021). Libraries were built with the immunoSEQ multiplex PCR assay. The immuneACCESS repertoire file appears here via TCRdb, limited to in-frame rearrangements. These files lack a portion of the clones; in checked studies, under half of the deficit traces to unresolved V genes, and the cause of the others is not known. This sample lists about 380 clones; roughly two thirds were detected once. The top ten hold 28% of the sample. Per the publication, the time point label means: pre-treatment baseline. The source material was central memory CD8+ T cells from blood, sampled from a patient treated with checkpoint blockade. All receptors derive from a human donor with melanoma.

This rearrangement joins TRBV6-6 to TRBJ2-1; perhaps TRBD2 as D (7 bases). This CDR3 region has 16 residues. Trimming stripped 4 bases from V and 2 bases from J, with 15 bases between. Germline lookup yields CDR1 MNHNY and CDR2 SVGAGI (reference sequence). The CDR3 region has the DNA TGTGCCAGCAGTTTTACGAGGGGGGGCGCCTACAATGAGCAGTTCTTC. This translates into CASSFTRGGAYNEQFF.

The gene calls are TRBV6-1 and TRBJ1-5; TRBD1 is a possible D gene (5 bases). This CDR3 has 15 amino acids. In germline, CDR1 is MNHNS, CDR2 SASEGT. The V and J ends lost 5 bases and 6 bases respectively, with 17 bases between them. CDR3 in amino acids: CASSIRDAGGQPQHF. CDR3 DNA: TGTGCCAGCAGTATCCGGGACGCCGGCGGTCAGCCCCAGCATTTT.

The rearrangement uses TRBV11-2 and TRBJ2-1; 7 positions agree with TRBD2. CDR1 SGHAT and CDR2 FQNNGV come from the germline V gene. Losses at the gene ends were 5 bases for V and 0 bases for J; bases not matched to a gene: 7. The CDR3 contains 16 residues. CDR3 protein: CASSHPGLSSYNEQFF. CDR3 DNA: TGTGCCAGCAGCCACCCGGGACTAAGCTCCTACAATGAGCAGTTCTTC.

The rearrangement uses TRBV27 and TRBJ2-7, with 10 bases matching TRBD2. Germline loops: CDR1 MNHEY, CDR2 SMNVEV (reference sequence). Germline trimming cut 5 bases from V and 4 bases from J; bases unmatched to any gene: 14. CDR3 length: 17 residues. The CDR3 coding sequence is TGTGCCAGCAGTAGGGGGAACCCCCTAGCGGGAGCTTACGAGCAGTACTTC. This codes for CASSRGNPLAGAYEQYF.

The gene calls are TRBV27 and TRBJ2-1; D gene unclear. Trimming removed 2 bases at V and 8 bases at J, with 7 bases between. CDR1 is MNHEY and CDR2 is SMNVEV in the germline V gene (reference sequence). CDR3 length: 12 residues. The CDR3 bases are TGTGCCAGCAGTTTAGGCCAGGATGAGCAGTTCTTC. Protein: CASSLGQDEQFF.

The gene calls are TRBV6-8 and TRBJ2-7; perhaps TRBD1 as D (5 bases). V was clipped by 10 bases and J by 10 bases, with 11 bases between them. Looked up from germline, CDR1 is MNHGY and CDR2 is SAAAGT. The CDR3 loop spans 9 amino acids. CDR3 bases: TGTGCCAACCCAGGGATACAGTACTTC. This codes for CANPGIQYF.

This chain joins TRBV7-6 and TRBJ2-6, with a tentative D call TRBD2 (5 bases). CDR1 is SGHVS, CDR2 FNYEAQ, per germline. Trimming left V 5 bases short and J 0 bases short, with 17 bases between. This CDR3 contains 18 residues. CDR3 loop: CASSELPPGGSGANVLTF. For the CDR3, the DNA is TGTGCCAGCAGCGAGCTTCCTCCAGGAGGCTCTGGGGCCAACGTCCTGACTTTC.

For the CDR3, the DNA is TGTGCCAGCAGCAGGACTAGCGGTTCCTACAATGAGCAGTTCTTC. Protein sequence: CASSRTSGSYNEQFF. The chain links TRBV7-2 to TRBJ2-1; 10 nucleotides align to TRBD2. The CDR3 contains 15 residues. The junction had 2 bases not matched to a gene; V was cut back by 5 bases and J by 1 base. The V gene's germline CDR1 is SGHTA and CDR2 FQGNSA.

The V gene is TRBV6-4, the J gene TRBJ2-2; no definite D call. The V gene's germline CDR1 is MRHNA and CDR2 SNTAGT. The CDR3 covers 14 residues. V lost 0 bases, J lost 5 bases, and 7 bases lay in between. The CDR3 loop is CASSDSTETGELFF. CDR3 bases: TGTGCCAGCAGTGACTCGACCGAGACCGGGGAGCTGTTTTTT.

This clone has a handful of counts. This chain connects TRBV7-2 to TRBJ2-7; TRBD2 is a possible D gene (5 bases). V lost 1 base and J lost 4, with 11 bases in between. This CDR3 is built from 14 residues. Germline CDR1 and CDR2: SGHTA and FQGNSA. CDR3 sequence: CASSLDAGGYEQYF. CDR3 DNA: TGTGCCAGCAGCTTAGACGCGGGCGGGTACGAGCAGTACTTC.

This clone was observed a handful of times. CDR3 DNA: TGTGCCACCGCGCGACTAGCGGGTTTGACCGGGGAGCTGTTTTTT. Translation: CATARLAGLTGELFF. The chain carries TRBV15 and TRBJ2-2, with 10 positions matching TRBD2. This CDR3 contains 15 residues. The junction had 8 bases not matched to a gene; V was cut back by 8 bases and J by 5 bases. Looked up from germline, CDR1 is LNHNV and CDR2 is YYDKDF (reference sequence). Full variable domain (missing parts from reference TRBV15 and TRBJ2-2): DAMVIQNPRYQVTQFGKPVTLSCSQTLNHNVMYWYQQKSSQAPKLLFHYYDKDFNNEADTPDNFQSRRPNTSFCFLDIRSPGLGDTAMYLCATARLAGLTGELFFGEGSRLTVL.

By proportion, this clone is hyperexpanded. The V and J genes are TRBV27 and TRBJ2-7; 7 nucleotides match TRBD2. Germline V gene lookup returns CDR1 MNHEY and CDR2 SMNVEV (reference sequence). This CDR3 spans 13 amino acids. With 0 bases clipped from V and 6 bases from J, the junction kept 2 bases outside the gene matches. CDR3 residues: CASSLSAGTEQYF. The CDR3 DNA sequence: TGTGCCAGCAGTTTATCAGCGGGGACCGAGCAGTACTTC.

This clone was observed a single time. CDR3 sequence (DNA): TGTGCCAGCAGAGGACAGGGGTTACAGCCCCAGCATTTT. As protein: CASRGQGLQPQHF. The chain uses TRBV2 and TRBJ1-5; 9 bases match TRBD1. The CDR3 is made up of 13 amino acids. V shed 6 bases, J shed 7 bases, and the junction held 4 bases outside the gene matches. Germline assignment: CDR1 SNHLY and CDR2 FYNNEI.

This chain connects TRBV7-3 to TRBJ2-2, with D tentatively TRBD2 (5 bases). The CDR3 length is 15 residues. Deletions cut 4 bases from V and 3 bases from J, with 12 bases between. Looked up from germline, CDR1 is SGHTA and CDR2 is FQGTGA. The DNA of the CDR3 is TGTGCCAGCAGCTCCTCGGGATCCCACACCGGGGAGCTGTTTTTT. As protein: CASSSSGSHTGELFF.

The gene calls are TRBV5-4 and TRBJ2-5; 9 bases match TRBD2. The V segment lost 4 bases and the J segment 5 bases; nucleotides outside the gene matches: 21. This CDR3 is built from 19 residues. Germline CDR1 and CDR2: SGHNT and YYREEE (reference sequence). The CDR3 DNA reads as TGTGCCAGCAGCCAAGAAGGCCCCAGGGTAGCGGGAGAGGGGGAGACCCAGTACTTC. This sequence encodes CASSQEGPRVAGEGETQYF.

This chain links TRBV5-6 with TRBJ1-3, with TRBD1 identical over 12 bases. The V gene end was trimmed by 1 base and the J gene end by 6 bases; junction bases not matched to a gene: 2. This CDR3 is built from 15 residues. Germline V CDR1 and CDR2: SGHDT, YYEEEE. CDR3 DNA: TGTGCCAGCAGCTTGTGGGACAGGGGGCAAAACACCATATATTTT. Protein product: CASSLWDRGQNTIYF.

The V gene is TRBV25-1, the J gene TRBJ2-1; possibly TRBD2 for D (5 bases). CDR1 is MGHDK and CDR2 is SYGVNS in the germline V gene. The V and J ends lost 4 bases and 4 bases respectively, with 14 bases between them. This CDR3 is built from 15 residues. The CDR3 sequence: CASSGSAREYNEQFF. The CDR3 DNA sequence: TGTGCCAGCAGTGGTAGCGCGAGGGAATACAATGAGCAGTTCTTC.

The chain is built from TRBV27 and TRBJ1-6; the D is unclear. Germline V gene sequence: CDR1 MNHEY, CDR2 SMNVEV (reference sequence). The CDR3 totals 16 residues. V dropped 2 bases and J dropped 6 bases, with 14 bases sitting between them. The CDR3 nucleotides read TGTGCCAGCAGTTTAGCGCAAGGGTCCGGTAATTCACCCCTCCACTTT. Encoded protein: CASSLAQGSGNSPLHF.

There are a few counts of this clone. The chain joins TRBV7-9 to TRBJ2-1, with D possibly being TRBD2 (6 bases). Between the trimmed V and J ends, which lost 1 base and 10 bases, there was a span of 14 bases. Germline loops: CDR1 SEHNR, CDR2 FQNEAQ (reference sequence). CDR3 length: 14 amino acids. The CDR3 DNA sequence: TGTGCCAGCAGCTTAGTTGGGGGGTCGAGGGAGCAGTTCTTC. It specifies CASSLVGGSREQFF.

The chain carries TRBV5-1 and TRBJ2-7, with a possible D match to TRBD1 (6 bases). Germline V CDR1 and CDR2: SGHRS, YFSETQ. The V and J ends lost 4 bases and 11 bases respectively, with 13 bases between them. The CDR3 length is 11 residues. As DNA, the CDR3 is TGCGCCAGCAGCAACACAGGGCCGAAGTACTTC. Amino acid sequence: CASSNTGPKYF.

V usage is TRBV21-1 and J usage is TRBJ2-7. TRBV21-1 is flagged as a pseudogene. CDR3 length equals 11 residues. CDR3 DNA sequence: TGTGCCAGCAGCAGGGTTTGCGAGCAGTACTTC. This encodes CASSRVCEQYF.

This clone was observed a few times. This chain joins TRBV7-9 and TRBJ2-2; perhaps TRBD2 as D (6 bases). CDR3 length: 13 residues. V was pared by 1 base and J by 7 bases, with 7 bases between. Per the germline V gene, CDR1 is SEHNR and CDR2 is FQNEAQ (reference sequence). CDR3 nucleotides: TGTGCCAGCAGCTTAGTCGGGGGCGGGGAGCTGTTTTTT. It specifies CASSLVGGGELFF. Full variable domain (remainder filled in from reference TRBV7-9 and TRBJ2-2): DTGVSQNPRHKITKRGQNVTFRCDPISEHNRLYWYRQTLGQGPEFLTYFQNEAQLEKSRLLSDRFSAERPKGSFSTLEIQRTEQGDSAMYLCASSLVGGGELFFGEGSRLTVL.